These 9 T cell receptor beta chains originate from one sample sequenced in a study of cytomegalovirus exposure and HLA in healthy donors. A multiplex PCR was run with 60 Vbeta primers and 13 Jbeta primers. Clones were read by immunoSEQ multiplex PCR, and TCRdb kept only the in-frame ones, dropping some. The clone table shows more than 60,000 clones, with the ten largest holding 15% to 20%. Sequencing was done on a sample of PBMCs. The receptor source for this set is a boy aged 10-17 years in good health and CMV-seronegative.

V usage is TRBV19 and J usage is TRBJ2-7, with TRBD1 matching 7 bases. CDR1 is LNHDA and CDR2 is SQIVND in the germline V gene (reference sequence). V dropped 7 bases and J dropped 0; count of bases not matched to a gene: 9. This CDR3 comprises 15 residues. CDR3 region: CASTSPGDSSYEQYF. For the CDR3, the DNA is TGTGCCAGTACCTCCCCCGGGGACAGCTCCTACGAGCAGTACTTC.

The V call is TRBV30, the J call TRBJ2-1; TRBD2 aligns across 10 bases. CDR3 length: 15 amino acids. Germline CDR1 is GTSNPN and CDR2 is SVGIG (reference sequence). V lost 2 bases and J lost 4; bases outside the gene matches: 5. CDR3 sequence: CAWSPSGRGYNEQFF. The CDR3 bases are TGTGCCTGGAGTCCCAGCGGGAGGGGGTACAATGAGCAGTTCTTC.

The chain employs TRBV11-2 and TRBJ2-7, with D unclear. The CDR3 runs to 18 residues. V lost 0 bases and J 2 bases, leaving 20 bases between the germline ends. Germline V CDR1 and CDR2: SGHAT, FQNNGV. As DNA, the CDR3 is TGTGCCAGCAGCTTAGATAGAGGTCGAGCGCTATCCACCTACGAGCAGTACTTC. Translated: CASSLDRGRALSTYEQYF.

The chain is built from TRBV7-9 and TRBJ2-7, with D tentatively TRBD2 (6 bases). The germline V and J ends were trimmed by 5 bases and 3 bases, with 14 bases remaining between them. The CDR3 consists of 14 residues. Germline assignment: CDR1 SEHNR and CDR2 FQNEAQ (reference sequence). The CDR3 region has the DNA TGTGCCAGCAGCGAATTGGGGGGAGTCTACGAGCAGTACTTC. Protein: CASSELGGVYEQYF. Looking up the rest from reference TRBV7-9 and TRBJ2-7 gives the full variable domain: DTGVSQNPRHKITKRGQNVTFRCDPISEHNRLYWYRQTLGQGPEFLTYFQNEAQLEKSRLLSDRFSAERPKGSFSTLEIQRTEQGDSAMYLCASSELGGVYEQYFGPGTRLTVT.

The rearrangement links TRBV10-2 to TRBJ1-1; D perhaps matches TRBD1 (6 bases). Trimming took 4 bases from V and 8 from J, leaving 17 bases between them. This CDR3 is 14 amino acids long. CDR1 is WSHSY, CDR2 SAAADI, per germline. The CDR3 loop reads CASSATGTEGEAFF. The CDR3, as DNA: TGCGCCAGCAGTGCGACAGGTACTGAGGGGGAAGCTTTCTTT.

The rearrangement links TRBV5-6 to TRBJ1-4; 9 bases are shared with TRBD1. Germline V gene lookup returns CDR1 SGHDT and CDR2 YYEEEE. Germline trimming cut 4 bases from V and 8 bases from J; bases unmatched to any gene: 9. The CDR3 contains 15 residues. The CDR3: CASSPDTGGREKLFF. CDR3 bases: TGTGCCAGCAGCCCTGATACAGGGGGCAGGGAAAAACTGTTTTTT. Full variable domain (missing parts from reference TRBV5-6 and TRBJ1-4): DAGVTQSPTHLIKTRGQQVTLRCSPKSGHDTVSWYQQALGQGPQFIFQYYEEEERQRGNFPDRFSGHQFPNYSSELNVNALLLGDSALYLCASSPDTGGREKLFFGSGTQLSVL.

The rearrangement uses TRBV19 and TRBJ1-2; D is perhaps TRBD1 (6 bases). CDR1 and CDR2 (germline): LNHDA, SQIVND (reference sequence). CDR3 length equals 14 residues. Trimming pared 10 bases from V and 4 bases from J, leaving 19 bases between. DNA of the CDR3: TGTGCCACCCCAAGCGGAGGCAGGGGCTATGGCTACACCTTC. Amino acids: CATPSGGRGYGYTF.

The chain joins TRBV4-3 to TRBJ2-3; the D gene is possibly TRBD2 (6 bases). The CDR3 consists of 16 residues. Between the trimmed V and J ends, which lost 0 bases and 5 bases, there was a span of 15 bases. The germline gives CDR1 LGHNA, CDR2 YSLEER. CDR3 protein: CASSQEGGRKGDTQYF. DNA of the CDR3: TGCGCCAGCAGCCAAGAGGGAGGTAGGAAAGGAGATACGCAGTATTTT.

The V call is TRBV5-6, the J call TRBJ1-1, with TRBD1 identical over 7 bases. CDR3 length: 14 residues. J lost 5 bases, V lost 6 bases, and 10 bases had no gene match. CDR1 SGHDT and CDR2 YYEEEE come from the germline V gene. CDR3 sequence (DNA): TGTGCCAGCACCAGGGGGGTCGGTGGAACTGAAGCTTTCTTT. Its translation: CASTRGVGGTEAFF.